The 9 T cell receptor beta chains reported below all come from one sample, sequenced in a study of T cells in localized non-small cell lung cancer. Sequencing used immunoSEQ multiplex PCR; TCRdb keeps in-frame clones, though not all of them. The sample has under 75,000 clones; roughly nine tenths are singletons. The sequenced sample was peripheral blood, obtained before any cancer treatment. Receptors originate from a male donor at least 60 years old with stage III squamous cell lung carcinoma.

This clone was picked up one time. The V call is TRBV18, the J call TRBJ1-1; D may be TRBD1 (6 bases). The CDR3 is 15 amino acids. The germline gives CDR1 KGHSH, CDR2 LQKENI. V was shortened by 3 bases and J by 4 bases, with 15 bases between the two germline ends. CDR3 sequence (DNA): TGTGCCAGCTCACCTAGGGACATCTTATCCACTGAAGCTTTCTTT. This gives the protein CASSPRDILSTEAFF.

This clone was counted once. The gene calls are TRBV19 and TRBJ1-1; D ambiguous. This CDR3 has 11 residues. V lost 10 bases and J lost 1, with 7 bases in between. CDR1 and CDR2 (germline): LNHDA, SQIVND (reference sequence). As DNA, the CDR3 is TGTGCCACTCGCCCGAACACTGAAGCTTTCTTT. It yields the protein CATRPNTEAFF.

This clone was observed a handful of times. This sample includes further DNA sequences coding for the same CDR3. CDR3 region: CASSPRQPNQPQHF. In DNA, the CDR3 is TGTGCCAGTAGTCCAAGACAGCCTAATCAGCCCCAGCATTTT. The chain couples TRBV19 to TRBJ1-5; tentatively, D is TRBD1 (5 bases). Germline loops: CDR1 LNHDA, CDR2 SQIVND (reference sequence). With 5 bases removed from V and 4 bases from J, the gap between germline ends came to 12 bases. The CDR3 length is 14 residues. Together with reference TRBV19 and TRBJ1-5, the CDR3 gives the full variable domain: DGGITQSPKYLFRKEGQNVTLSCEQNLNHDAMYWYRQDPGQGLRLIYYSQIVNDFQKGDIAEGYSVSREKKESFPLTVTSAQKNPTAFYLCASSPRQPNQPQHFGDGTRLSIL.

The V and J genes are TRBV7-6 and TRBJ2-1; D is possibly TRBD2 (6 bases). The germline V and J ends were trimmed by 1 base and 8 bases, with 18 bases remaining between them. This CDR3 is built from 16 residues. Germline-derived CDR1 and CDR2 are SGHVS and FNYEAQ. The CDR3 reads CASSLGLRGRRDEQFF. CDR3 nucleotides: TGTGCCAGCAGCTTAGGTCTTAGGGGCAGGAGGGATGAGCAGTTCTTC.

The CDR3 sequence: CASSVAGKTGELFF. The CDR3 bases are TGTGCCAGCAGCGTAGCAGGGAAGACCGGGGAGCTGTTTTTT. The gene calls are TRBV9 and TRBJ2-2; maybe TRBD1 (5 bases). Trimming stripped 0 bases from V and 5 bases from J, with 8 bases between. The CDR3 extends over 14 amino acids. The V gene's germline CDR1 is SGDLS and CDR2 YYNGEE.

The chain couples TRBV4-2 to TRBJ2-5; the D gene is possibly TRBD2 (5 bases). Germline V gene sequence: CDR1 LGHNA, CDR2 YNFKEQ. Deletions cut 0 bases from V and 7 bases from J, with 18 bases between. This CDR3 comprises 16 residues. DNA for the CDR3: TGTGCCAGCAGCCAAGATAGGGATACCCTTGGAGGGACCCAGTACTTC. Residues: CASSQDRDTLGGTQYF.

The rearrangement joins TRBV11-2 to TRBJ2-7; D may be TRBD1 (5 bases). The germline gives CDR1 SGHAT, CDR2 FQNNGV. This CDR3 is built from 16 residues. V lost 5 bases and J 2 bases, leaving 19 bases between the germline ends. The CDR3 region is CASSPLGRVGTYEQYF. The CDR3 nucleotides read TGTGCCAGCAGCCCGTTAGGCAGGGTCGGCACCTACGAGCAGTACTTC.

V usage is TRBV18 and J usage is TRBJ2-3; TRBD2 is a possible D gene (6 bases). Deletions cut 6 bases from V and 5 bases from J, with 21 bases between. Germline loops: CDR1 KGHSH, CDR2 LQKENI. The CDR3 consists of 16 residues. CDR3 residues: CASSNLRPAGGDTQYF. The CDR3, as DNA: TGTGCCAGCTCCAATCTACGTCCAGCGGGTGGAGATACGCAGTATTTT.

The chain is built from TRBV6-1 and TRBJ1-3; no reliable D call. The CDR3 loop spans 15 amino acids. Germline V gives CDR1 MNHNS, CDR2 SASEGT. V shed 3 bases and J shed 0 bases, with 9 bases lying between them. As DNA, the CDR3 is TGTGCCAGCAGTGATGCCAGCAGCTCTGGAAACACCATATATTTT. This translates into CASSDASSSGNTIYF.